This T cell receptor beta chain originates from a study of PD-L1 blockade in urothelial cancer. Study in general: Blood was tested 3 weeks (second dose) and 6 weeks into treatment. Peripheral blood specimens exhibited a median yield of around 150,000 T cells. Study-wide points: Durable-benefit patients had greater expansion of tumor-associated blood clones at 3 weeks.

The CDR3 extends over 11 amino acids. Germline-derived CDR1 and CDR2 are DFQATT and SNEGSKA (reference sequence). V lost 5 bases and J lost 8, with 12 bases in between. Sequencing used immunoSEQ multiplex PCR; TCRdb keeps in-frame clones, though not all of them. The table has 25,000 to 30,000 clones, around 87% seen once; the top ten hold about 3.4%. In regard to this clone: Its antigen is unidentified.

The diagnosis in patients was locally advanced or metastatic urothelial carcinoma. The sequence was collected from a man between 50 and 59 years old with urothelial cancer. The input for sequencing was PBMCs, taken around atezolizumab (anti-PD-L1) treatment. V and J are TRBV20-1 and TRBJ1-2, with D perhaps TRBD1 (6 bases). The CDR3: CSAHQGRGYTF. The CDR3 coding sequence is TGCAGTGCTCACCAGGGGCGAGGCTACACCTTC.